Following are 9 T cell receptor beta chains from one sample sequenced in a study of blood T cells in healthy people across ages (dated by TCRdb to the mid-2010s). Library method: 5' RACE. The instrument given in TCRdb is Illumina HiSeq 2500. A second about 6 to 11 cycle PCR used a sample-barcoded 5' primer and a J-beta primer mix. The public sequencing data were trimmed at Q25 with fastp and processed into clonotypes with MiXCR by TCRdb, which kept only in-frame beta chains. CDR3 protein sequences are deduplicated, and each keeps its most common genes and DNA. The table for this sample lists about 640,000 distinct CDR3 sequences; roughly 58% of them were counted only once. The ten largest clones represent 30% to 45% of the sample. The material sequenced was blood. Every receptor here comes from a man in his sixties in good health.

The DNA of the CDR3 is TGTGCCAGCAGCCGACAGGGTTCGGGGCGCTATGGCTACACCTTC. Protein: CASSRQGSGRYGYTF. The chain employs TRBV5-4 and TRBJ1-2, with 7 bases fitting TRBD1. Looked up from germline, CDR1 is SGHNT and CDR2 is YYREEE (reference sequence). This CDR3 region has 15 residues. V lost 4 bases to trimming and J lost 4 bases; unmatched junction nucleotides: 10.

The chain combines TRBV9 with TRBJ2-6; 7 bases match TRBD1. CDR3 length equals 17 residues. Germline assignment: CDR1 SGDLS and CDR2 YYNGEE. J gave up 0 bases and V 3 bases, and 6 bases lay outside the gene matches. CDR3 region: CASSATGQISGANVLTF. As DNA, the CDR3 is TGTGCCAGCAGCGCCACGGGACAGATCTCTGGGGCCAACGTCCTGACTTTC.

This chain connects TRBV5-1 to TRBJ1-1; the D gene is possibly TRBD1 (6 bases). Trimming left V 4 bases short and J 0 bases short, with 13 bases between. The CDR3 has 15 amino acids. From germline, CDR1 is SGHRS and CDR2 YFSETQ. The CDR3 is CASSRDTPMNTEAFF. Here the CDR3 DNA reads TGCGCCAGCAGCAGGGACACCCCTATGAACACTGAAGCTTTCTTT.

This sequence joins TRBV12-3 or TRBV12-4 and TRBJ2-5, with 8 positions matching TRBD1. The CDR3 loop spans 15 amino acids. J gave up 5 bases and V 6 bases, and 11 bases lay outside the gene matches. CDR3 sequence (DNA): TGTGCCAGCAGGAGTTCCACAGGGGGGCGGGAGACCCAGTACTTC. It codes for CASRSSTGGRETQYF.

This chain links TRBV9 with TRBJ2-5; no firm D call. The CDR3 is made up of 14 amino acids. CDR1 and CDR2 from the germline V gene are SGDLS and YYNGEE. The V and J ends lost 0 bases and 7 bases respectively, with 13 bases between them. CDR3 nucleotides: TGTGCCAGCAGCGTAGAGTCGGTACTCGGGACCCAGTACTTC. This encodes CASSVESVLGTQYF.

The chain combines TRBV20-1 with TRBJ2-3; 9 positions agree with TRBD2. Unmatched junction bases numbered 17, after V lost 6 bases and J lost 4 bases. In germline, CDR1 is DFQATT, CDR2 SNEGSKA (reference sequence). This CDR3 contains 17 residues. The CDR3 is CSAEGSGGPPGADTQYF. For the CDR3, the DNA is TGCAGTGCGGAGGGTAGCGGGGGCCCCCCCGGCGCAGATACGCAGTATTTT.

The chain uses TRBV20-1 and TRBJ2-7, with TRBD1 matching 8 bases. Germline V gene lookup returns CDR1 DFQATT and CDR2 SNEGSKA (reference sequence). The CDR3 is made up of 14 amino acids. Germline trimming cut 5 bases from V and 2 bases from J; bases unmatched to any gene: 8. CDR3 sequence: CSAFPGQGPYEQYF. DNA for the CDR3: TGCAGTGCTTTCCCCGGACAGGGCCCCTACGAGCAGTACTTC.

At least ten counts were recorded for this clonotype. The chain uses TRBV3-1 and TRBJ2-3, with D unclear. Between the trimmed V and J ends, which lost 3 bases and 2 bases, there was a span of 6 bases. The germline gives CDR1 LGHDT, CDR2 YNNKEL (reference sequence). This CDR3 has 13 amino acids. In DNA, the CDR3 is TGTGCCAGCAGCCAGTCAGTCACAGATACGCAGTATTTT. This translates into CASSQSVTDTQYF.

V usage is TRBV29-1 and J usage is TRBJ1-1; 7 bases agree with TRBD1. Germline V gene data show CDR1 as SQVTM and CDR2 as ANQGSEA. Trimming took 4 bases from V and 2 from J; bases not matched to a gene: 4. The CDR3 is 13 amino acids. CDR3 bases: TGCAGCGTTGCTCAGGGGGGCAACACTGAAGCTTTCTTT. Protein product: CSVAQGGNTEAFF.